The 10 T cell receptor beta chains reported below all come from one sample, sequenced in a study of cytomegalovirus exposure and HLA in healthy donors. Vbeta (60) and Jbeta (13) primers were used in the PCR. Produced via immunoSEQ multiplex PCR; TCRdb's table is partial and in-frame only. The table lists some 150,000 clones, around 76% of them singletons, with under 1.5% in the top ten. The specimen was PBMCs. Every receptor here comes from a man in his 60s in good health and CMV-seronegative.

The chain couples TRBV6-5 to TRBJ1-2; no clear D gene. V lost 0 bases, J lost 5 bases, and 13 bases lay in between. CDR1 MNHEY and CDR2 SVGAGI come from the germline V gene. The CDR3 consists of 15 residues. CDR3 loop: CASSYSTTGTYGYTF. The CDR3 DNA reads TGTGCCAGCAGTTACTCGACCACGGGTACTTATGGCTACACCTTC.

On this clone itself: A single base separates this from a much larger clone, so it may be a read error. This chain's CDR3 is CASKLRSGTEAFF. CDR3 nucleotide sequence: TGTGCCAGCAAACTACGCTCCGGCACTGAAGCTTTCTTT. This rearrangement joins TRBV6-6 to TRBJ1-1; D is uncertain. Trimming took off 7 bases at V and 4 bases at J, with 13 bases between the two ends. Looked up from germline, CDR1 is MNHNY and CDR2 is SVGAGI (reference sequence). This CDR3 contains 13 residues.

The CDR3 DNA sequence: TGCGCCAGCAGCCAAGACCAGACGACTAGCGGCTCCTACGAGCAGTACTTC. Its protein is CASSQDQTTSGSYEQYF. The chain employs TRBV4-3 and TRBJ2-5, with 9 bases identical to TRBD2. The DNA end is a closer match to TRBJ2-7, so the J assignment may be wrong. Germline V gives CDR1 LGHNA, CDR2 YSLEER. The CDR3 extends over 17 amino acids.

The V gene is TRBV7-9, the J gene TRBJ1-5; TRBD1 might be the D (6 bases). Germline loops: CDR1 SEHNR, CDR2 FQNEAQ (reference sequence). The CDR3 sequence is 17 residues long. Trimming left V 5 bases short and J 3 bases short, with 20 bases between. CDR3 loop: CASSAGTPLGANQPQHF. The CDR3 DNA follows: TGTGCCAGCAGCGCTGGGACACCCCTGGGGGCCAATCAGCCCCAGCATTTT.

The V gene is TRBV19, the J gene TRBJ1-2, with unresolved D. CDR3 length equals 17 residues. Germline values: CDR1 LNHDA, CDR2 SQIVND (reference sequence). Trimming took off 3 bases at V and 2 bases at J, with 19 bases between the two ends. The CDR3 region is CASSIDIGEAKNYGYTF. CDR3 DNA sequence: TGTGCCAGTAGTATTGATATCGGGGAGGCTAAAAACTATGGCTACACCTTC.

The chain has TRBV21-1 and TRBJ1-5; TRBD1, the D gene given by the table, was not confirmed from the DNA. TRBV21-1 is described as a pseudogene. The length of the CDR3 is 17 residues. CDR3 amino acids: CASSKSLPQGAGQPQHF. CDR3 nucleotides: TGTGCCAGCAGCAAAAGCCTCCCGCAGGGGGCCGGTCAGCCCCAGCATTTT.

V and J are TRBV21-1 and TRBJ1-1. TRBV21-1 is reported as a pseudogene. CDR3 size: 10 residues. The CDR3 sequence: CATGGSEAFF. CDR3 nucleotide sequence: TGTGCCACCGGGGGGTCTGAAGCTTTCTTT.

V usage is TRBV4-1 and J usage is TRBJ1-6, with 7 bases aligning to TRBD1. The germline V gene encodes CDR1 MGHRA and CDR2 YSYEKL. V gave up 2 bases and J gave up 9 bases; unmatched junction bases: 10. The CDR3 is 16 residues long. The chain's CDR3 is CASSQLTGTVFSPLHF. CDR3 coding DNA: TGCGCCAGCAGCCAATTAACGGGGACAGTGTTTTCACCCCTCCACTTT.

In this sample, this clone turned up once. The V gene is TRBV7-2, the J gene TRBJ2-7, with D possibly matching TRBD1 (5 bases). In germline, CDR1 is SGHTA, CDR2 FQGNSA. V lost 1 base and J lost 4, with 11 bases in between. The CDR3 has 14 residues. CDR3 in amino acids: CASSLVAGLYEQYF. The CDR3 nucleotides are TGTGCCAGCAGCTTAGTCGCAGGGCTTTACGAGCAGTACTTC.

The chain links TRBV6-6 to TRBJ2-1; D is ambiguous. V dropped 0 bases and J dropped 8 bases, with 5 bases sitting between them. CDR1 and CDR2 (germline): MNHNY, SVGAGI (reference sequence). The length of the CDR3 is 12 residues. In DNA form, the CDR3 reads TGTGCCAGCAGTTACTCGCGATATGAGCAGTTCTTC. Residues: CASSYSRYEQFF.